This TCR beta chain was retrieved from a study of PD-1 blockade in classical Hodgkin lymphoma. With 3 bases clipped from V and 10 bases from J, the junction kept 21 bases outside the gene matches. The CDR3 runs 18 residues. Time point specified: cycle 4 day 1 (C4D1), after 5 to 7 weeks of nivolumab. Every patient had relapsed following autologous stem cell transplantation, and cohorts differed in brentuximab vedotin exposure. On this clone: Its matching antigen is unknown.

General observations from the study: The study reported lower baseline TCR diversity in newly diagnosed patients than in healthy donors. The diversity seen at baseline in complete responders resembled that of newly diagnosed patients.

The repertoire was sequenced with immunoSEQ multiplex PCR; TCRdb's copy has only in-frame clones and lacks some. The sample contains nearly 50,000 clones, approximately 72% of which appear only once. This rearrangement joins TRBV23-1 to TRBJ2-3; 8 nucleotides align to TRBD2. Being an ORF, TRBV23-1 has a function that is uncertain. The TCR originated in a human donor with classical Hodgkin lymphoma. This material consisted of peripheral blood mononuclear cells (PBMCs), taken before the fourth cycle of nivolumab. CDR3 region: CASSHSSPRLAPGRSQYF. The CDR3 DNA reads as TGCGCCAGCAGTCATTCGAGCCCTCGACTAGCGCCCGGTAGGTCGCAGTATTTT.